This T cell receptor (beta chain) was observed in a study of CD8 T cells in ankylosing spondylitis. With molecular barcodes, quantitative 5'-RACE was used to make the TCR beta libraries. TCRdb reanalysed the 5' RACE reads using MiXCR and keeps one entry per CDR3 protein. The sample includes 750,000 to 850,000 distinct CDR3 sequences, 12% of them seen just once. This CDR3 region has 15 residues. J lost 8 bases, V lost 5 bases, and 8 bases had no gene match. Germline V gene sequence: CDR1 SGHTA, CDR2 FQGNSA. On this clonotype: Its target is unknown.

Study observations and caveats: Characteristic, it appeared, of ankylosing spondylitis blood was a TCR beta motif of eight highly homologous variants.

This chain joins TRBV7-2 and TRBJ1-6; 8 nucleotides align to TRBD1. The sequenced sample consisted of blood, either unsorted or a sorted T cell fraction (not recorded which). The source is a male donor with ankylosing spondylitis. CDR3 region: CASSTRQGRDSPLHF. The CDR3 region has the DNA TGTGCCAGCAGCACCCGACAGGGGCGAGATTCACCCCTCCACTTT.